These T cell receptor beta chains were read from a single sample in a study of blood T cell repertoires in COVID-19. The table came from immunoSEQ multiplex PCR; TCRdb's copy has only in-frame clones and leaves some out. Of over 130,000 clones in the sample, more than 80% were seen once. The specimen sequenced was peripheral blood. These receptors originate from a woman of 80 years or more with acute or convalescent COVID-19. Both conserved end residues are part of each CDR3.

J | V | CDR3
TRBJ2-5 | TRBV4-1 | CASSRGGGVQETQYF
TRBJ2-2 | TRBV5-4 | CASSGRGGPRDTGELFF
TRBJ2-5 | TRBV18 | CASSRDRGETQYF
TRBJ1-2 | TRBV6-5 | CASSSPDRTYGYTF
TRBJ2-5 | TRBV4-1 | CASSQTGGETQYF
TRBJ2-5 | TRBV3-1/TRBV3-2 | CASSQRGGPETQYF
TRBJ2-1 | TRBV12-5 | CASGLDRGGSGGFRKQFF
TRBJ1-5 | TRBV15 | CATSTGTGGKGNQPQHF
TRBJ2-7 | TRBV12-3/TRBV12-4 | CASSASGSYEQYF
TRBJ1-5 | TRBV15 | CATSRAYSNQPQHF
TRBJ2-2 | TRBV9 | CASSVGNSNTGELFF
TRBJ1-2 | TRBV5-1 | CASSPRGGANYGYTF
TRBJ1-1 | TRBV11-3 | CASSFTKLTEAFF
TRBJ2-1 | TRBV4-1 | CASSPAGGGGRKQFF
TRBJ1-2 | TRBV7-2 | CASSLGTGYGYTF
TRBJ1-2 | TRBV7-2 | CASSPPTGDGYTF
TRBJ1-1 | TRBV5-4 | CASSWFDRPVAFF
TRBJ2-7 | TRBV29-1 | CSVARGHIYEQYF
TRBJ2-3 | TRBV15 | CATSSRDRHTDTQYF
TRBJ1-1 | TRBV18 | CASSPGAANTEAFF
TRBJ2-7 | TRBV6-6 | CASSYLTGEDEQYF
TRBJ2-1 | TRBV5-1 | CASSLYSSYNEQFF
TRBJ2-1 | TRBV7-9 | CASTRGALSYNEQFF
TRBJ1-4 | TRBV5-1 | CASSSQGTENEKLFF
TRBJ2-7 | TRBV11-2 | CASSLGRAYEQYF
TRBJ2-5 | TRBV5-4 | CASSLGRGAMGTQYF
TRBJ1-4 | TRBV5-1 | CASSFGQGVGTNEKLFF
TRBJ2-2 | TRBV27 | CASSLIGNRQSFNTGELFF
TRBJ1-2 | TRBV6-6 | CASSRAGGLSTADYGYTF
TRBJ1-2 | TRBV19 | CASSRGGGDYGYTF
TRBJ2-1 | TRBV5-4 | CASTFGVAADNEQFF
TRBJ2-1 | TRBV3-1/TRBV3-2 | CASSPQPGLAGKYEQFF
TRBJ2-7 | TRBV18 | CASSPGLEDEQYF
TRBJ1-1 | TRBV5-6 | CASSWTGQGAEAFF
TRBJ2-1 | TRBV7-9 | CASSLGGEVEFF
TRBJ1-6 | TRBV7-3 | CASSLSQGSPLHF
TRBJ2-3 | TRBV18 | CASSPRTSTDTQYF
TRBJ2-3 | TRBV5-8 | CASSLGLAGIDTQYF
TRBJ2-2 | TRBV7-9 | CASSVATGTTNTGELFF
TRBJ1-3 | TRBV18 | CASSPSIQGTGNTIYF
TRBJ1-3 | TRBV27 | CASSLNAIPNSGNTIYF